A selection of T cell receptor beta chains follows, all from one sample in a study of blood T cell repertoires in COVID-19. Generated by immunoSEQ multiplex PCR, the TCRdb table keeps only in-frame clones and is missing some. This table holds about 170,000 clones, roughly 89% found once. Material: peripheral blood. The receptors derive from a man between 18 and 35 years old with active or convalescent COVID-19. Both conserved end residues are part of each CDR3. Fields, in order: CDR3 length, V gene, clone size, J gene, D gene, CDR3 DNA, CDR3 protein. D genes are given only for firm matches. Part of the rows lack a size; the others show once, few, many or a class for expanded clones.

>16|TRBV27|-|TRBJ2-1|-
TGTGCCAGCAGTACACCTTACACGAACTCCTACAATGAGCAGTTCTTC
CASSTPYTNSYNEQFF
>14|TRBV29-1|once|TRBJ1-1|-
TGCAGCGTTGAAGGGAACCGGGACTCTCGGTTGGCTTTCTTT
CSVEGNRDSRLAFF
>12|TRBV18|-|TRBJ2-7|-
TGTGCCAGCTCACCGGAGGGCTACGAGCAGTACTTC
CASSPEGYEQYF
>16|TRBV18|few|TRBJ1-4|-
TGTGCCAGCTCGGGAACAGGGACCGCAACTAATGAAAAACTGTTTTTT
CASSGTGTATNEKLFF
>16|TRBV10-3|-|TRBJ2-2|TRBD1
TGTGCCATCAGTGGGGTGGCCAAGACAGGGACCGGGGAGCTGTTTTTT
CAISGVAKTGTGELFF
>14|TRBV11-2|-|TRBJ1-1|-
TGTGCCAGCAGCTTAGTGAGGGCGAACACTGAAGCTTTCTTT
CASSLVRANTEAFF
>13|TRBV12-3/TRBV12-4|once|TRBJ2-1|-
TGTGCCAGCAGTTTTTCGGAGCTATTGGAGCAGTTCTTC
CASSFSELLEQFF
>12|TRBV7-2|-|TRBJ1-2|-
TGTGCCAGCAGCTTAGTCGCAGATGGCTACACCTTC
CASSLVADGYTF
>13|TRBV25-1|-|TRBJ1-1|TRBD1
TGTGCCAGCAGTTCGACAGGGGCCCTAGAAGCTTTCTTT
CASSSTGALEAFF
>12|TRBV28|-|TRBJ2-5|-
TGTGCCAGCAGTTCGTCCCGAGAGACCCAGTACTTC
CASSSSRETQYF
>14|TRBV7-7|-|TRBJ2-5|TRBD2
TGTGCCAGCAGCTTAGGGACTAGCGGGAGCACCCAGTACTTC
CASSLGTSGSTQYF
>16|TRBV19|-|TRBJ1-3|-
TGTGCCAGTAGTATGGGCGTGGGGAGCTCTGGAAACACCATATATTTT
CASSMGVGSSGNTIYF
>15|TRBV19|-|TRBJ2-2|TRBD2
TGTGCCAGTAGTATGAACGGGAGGGGGGCCGGGGAGCTGTTTTTT
CASSMNGRGAGELFF
>15|TRBV7-9|once|TRBJ2-5|-
TGTGCCAGCAGCCCTCGAGGCGAACTACAAGAGACCCAGTACTTC
CASSPRGELQETQYF
>15|TRBV7-3|-|TRBJ2-2|TRBD2
TGTGCCAGCAGCTTTAGCGGGGGAAACACCGGGGAGCTGTTTTTT
CASSFSGGNTGELFF
>12|TRBV27|-|TRBJ1-1|-
TGTGCCAGCGGCCTACAGGGCAGGGAAGCTTTCTTT
CASGLQGREAFF
>14|TRBV7-9|once|TRBJ1-1|-
TGTGCCAGCAGCCCGGGGGGGATTGGCACTGAAGCTTTCTTT
CASSPGGIGTEAFF